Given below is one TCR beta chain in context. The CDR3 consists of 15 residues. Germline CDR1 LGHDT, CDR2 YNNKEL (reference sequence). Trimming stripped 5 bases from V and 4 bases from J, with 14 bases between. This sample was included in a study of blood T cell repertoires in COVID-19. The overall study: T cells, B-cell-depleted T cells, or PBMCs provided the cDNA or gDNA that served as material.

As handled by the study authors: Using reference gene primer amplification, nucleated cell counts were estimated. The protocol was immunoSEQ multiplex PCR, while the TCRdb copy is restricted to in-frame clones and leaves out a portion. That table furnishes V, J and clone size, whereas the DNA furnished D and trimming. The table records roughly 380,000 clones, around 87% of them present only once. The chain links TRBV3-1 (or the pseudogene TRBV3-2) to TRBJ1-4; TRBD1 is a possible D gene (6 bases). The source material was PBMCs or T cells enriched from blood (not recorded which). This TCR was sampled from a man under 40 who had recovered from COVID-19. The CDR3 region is CASSADQDSNEKLFF. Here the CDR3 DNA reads TGTGCCAGCAGCGCCGATCAGGACAGTAATGAAAAACTGTTTTTT.